The clone carrying this T cell receptor beta chain showed up just a few times. Its matching antigen is unknown. This entry belongs to a study of T-cell reconstitution after alpha-beta-depleted transplantation in children. Germline V gives CDR1 SGHAT, CDR2 FQNNGV. The CDR3 sequence is 16 residues long. V was pared by 2 bases and J by 3 bases, with 14 bases between. General study points: Several hundred expanded graft clones reportedly were the source of alpha-beta T cells about two months after transplant. Once a year had passed after transplant, T-cell counts and diversity came mostly from newly produced T cells.

TCRbeta library construction was performed incorporating unique molecular identifiers. TCRdb recomputed calls from the PCR reads with MiXCR, one row per CDR3 protein. The table shows around 200,000 distinct CDR3 sequences, with roughly 15% occurring only once. The origin of this receptor is a male patient aged 2 to 10 who had a stem cell transplant for acute lymphoblastic leukemia, so the T cells may come from the graft donor. The material sequenced was PBMCs, mostly from graft donor cells, taken 360 days after TCRalphabeta/CD19-depleted stem cell transplant. V gene TRBV11-2 combines with J gene TRBJ2-1; D uncertain. The CDR3 region has the DNA TGTGCCAGCAGCTTACTCCGGACCCCCCGCTACAATGAGCAGTTCTTC. Translating it yields CASSLLRTPRYNEQFF.